A selection of T cell receptor beta chains follows, all from one sample in a study of blood T cells in healthy people across ages. A single record per CDR3 protein comes from TCRdb applying MiXCR to the 5' RACE reads. The sample records about 1.1 million distinct CDR3 sequences, roughly two fifths being singletons. Sample: blood. Source of these receptors: a man between 18 and 35 years old in good health. The CDR3 runs from the conserved cysteine through the conserved F or W. The D gene is left open where the match is weak. Not all rows give a size; the values are once, few, many and, for expanded clones, a class.

d_gene: -; abundance: -; j_gene: TRBJ1-2; v_gene: TRBV10-2; CDR3aa: CASSESWGGYGYTF; CDR3nt: TGCGCCAGCAGTGAGTCGTGGGGAGGCTATGGCTACACCTTC
d_gene: TRBD1; abundance: -; j_gene: TRBJ2-1; v_gene: TRBV7-2; CDR3aa: CASSSRTGEWNEQFF; CDR3nt: TGTGCCAGCAGCTCCCGGACAGGGGAATGGAATGAGCAGTTCTTC
d_gene: -; abundance: many; j_gene: TRBJ1-6; v_gene: TRBV7-2; CDR3aa: CASSLDYSPLHF; CDR3nt: TGTGCCAGCAGCTTAGACTATTCACCCCTCCACTTT
d_gene: -; abundance: -; j_gene: TRBJ2-2; v_gene: TRBV12-3/TRBV12-4; CDR3aa: CASSWRLTGANTGELFF; CDR3nt: TGTGCCAGCAGCTGGAGGCTGACAGGAGCGAACACCGGGGAGCTGTTTTTT
d_gene: -; abundance: -; j_gene: TRBJ1-4; v_gene: TRBV20-1; CDR3aa: CSARKAWAGAEKLFF; CDR3nt: TGCAGTGCTAGAAAAGCGTGGGCAGGGGCCGAAAAACTGTTTTTT
d_gene: TRBD1; abundance: -; j_gene: TRBJ1-2; v_gene: TRBV14; CDR3aa: CASSSGTGKRYSYTF; CDR3nt: TGTGCCAGCAGCTCCGGGACAGGGAAGCGCTATAGCTACACCTTC
d_gene: -; abundance: -; j_gene: TRBJ2-1; v_gene: TRBV6-2/TRBV6-3; CDR3aa: CASSYGRLGGAYNEQFF; CDR3nt: TGTGCCAGCAGTTACGGGCGACTTGGGGGGGCATACAATGAGCAGTTCTTC
d_gene: -; abundance: -; j_gene: TRBJ1-1; v_gene: TRBV29-1; CDR3aa: CSVVQGMSTEAFF; CDR3nt: TGCAGCGTTGTGCAGGGGATGAGCACTGAAGCTTTCTTT
d_gene: -; abundance: once; j_gene: TRBJ2-5; v_gene: TRBV2; CDR3aa: CASSERGSGGNEQYF; CDR3nt: TGTGCCAGCAGTGAAAGGGGATCAGGTGGCAATGAGCAGTACTTC
d_gene: TRBD1; abundance: few; j_gene: TRBJ2-7; v_gene: TRBV25-1; CDR3aa: CASSPTDRGYEQYF; CDR3nt: TGTGCCAGCAGTCCGACAGACAGGGGTTACGAGCAGTACTTC
d_gene: -; abundance: few; j_gene: TRBJ2-1; v_gene: TRBV7-6; CDR3aa: CASSQIAGNEQFF; CDR3nt: TGTGCCAGCAGCCAAATAGCTGGCAATGAGCAGTTCTTC
d_gene: TRBD2; abundance: -; j_gene: TRBJ2-3; v_gene: TRBV9; CDR3aa: CASSDNILAGDTDTQYF; CDR3nt: TGTGCCAGCAGCGATAATATACTAGCGGGGGACACAGATACGCAGTATTTT
d_gene: TRBD2; abundance: -; j_gene: TRBJ2-1; v_gene: TRBV7-2; CDR3aa: CASSLVSLGGEGNEQFF; CDR3nt: TGTGCCAGCAGCTTAGTCAGTCTCGGGGGGGAAGGGAATGAGCAGTTCTTC
d_gene: TRBD1; abundance: -; j_gene: TRBJ2-3; v_gene: TRBV28; CDR3aa: CASSLDTGEDTQYF; CDR3nt: TGTGCCAGCAGTTTGGATACAGGGGAGGATACGCAGTATTTT
d_gene: -; abundance: -; j_gene: TRBJ1-1; v_gene: TRBV2; CDR3aa: CASSLQGLSAEAFF; CDR3nt: TGTGCCAGCAGTTTACAGGGACTTAGCGCTGAAGCTTTCTTT
d_gene: -; abundance: -; j_gene: TRBJ2-7; v_gene: TRBV2; CDR3aa: CADSAAEGADEQYF; CDR3nt: TGTGCCGATTCAGCAGCGGAGGGTGCCGACGAGCAGTACTTC
d_gene: TRBD1; abundance: -; j_gene: TRBJ2-2; v_gene: TRBV7-7; CDR3aa: CASSPGTGGEGGELFF; CDR3nt: TGTGCTAGCAGCCCCGGGACAGGGGGCGAAGGCGGGGAGCTGTTTTTT
d_gene: TRBD1; abundance: few; j_gene: TRBJ1-2; v_gene: TRBV10-3; CDR3aa: CAISETGGPVPYGYTF; CDR3nt: TGTGCCATCAGTGAAACAGGGGGCCCCGTACCATATGGCTACACCTTC
d_gene: TRBD1; abundance: -; j_gene: TRBJ2-5; v_gene: TRBV7-9; CDR3aa: CASSLGAVGTGDHEQYF; CDR3nt: TGTGCCAGCAGCTTAGGCGCTGTGGGGACAGGGGATCATGAGCAGTACTTC
d_gene: -; abundance: many; j_gene: TRBJ1-1; v_gene: TRBV21-1; CDR3aa: CASIPDSLGGAFF; CDR3nt: TGTGCCAGCATCCCCGACAGCTTAGGCGGAGCTTTCTTT
d_gene: TRBD2; abundance: -; j_gene: TRBJ2-3; v_gene: TRBV6-5; CDR3aa: CASSYPALAGGQADTQYF; CDR3nt: TGTGCCAGCAGTTACCCCGCACTAGCGGGGGGGCAGGCAGATACGCAGTATTTT
d_gene: -; abundance: -; j_gene: TRBJ2-1; v_gene: TRBV6-2/TRBV6-3; CDR3aa: CASRPGGPAYNEQFF; CDR3nt: TGTGCCAGCAGACCCGGGGGTCCGGCCTACAATGAGCAGTTCTTC
d_gene: -; abundance: few; j_gene: TRBJ2-3; v_gene: TRBV7-6; CDR3aa: CASSLEGSLRRDTQYF; CDR3nt: TGTGCCAGCAGCTTAGAGGGGTCATTACGAAGGGATACGCAGTATTTT
d_gene: -; abundance: -; j_gene: TRBJ1-6; v_gene: TRBV28; CDR3aa: CASSLPRQGGSYNSPLHF; CDR3nt: TGTGCCAGCAGTTTACCCCGTCAAGGGGGGTCCTATAATTCACCCCTCCACTTT
d_gene: -; abundance: -; j_gene: TRBJ2-7; v_gene: TRBV20-1; CDR3aa: CSARGDMKSSYEQYF; CDR3nt: TGCAGTGCTAGGGGCGACATGAAGAGCTCCTACGAGCAGTACTTC
d_gene: TRBD1; abundance: many; j_gene: TRBJ1-2; v_gene: TRBV18; CDR3aa: CASSPRDRGRGYTF; CDR3nt: TGTGCCAGCTCACCACGGGACAGGGGTAGAGGCTACACCTTC
d_gene: -; abundance: few; j_gene: TRBJ1-1; v_gene: TRBV7-3; CDR3aa: CASSQSPGDTEAFF; CDR3nt: TGTGCCAGCAGCCAATCCCCAGGGGACACTGAAGCTTTCTTT
d_gene: -; abundance: -; j_gene: TRBJ2-3; v_gene: TRBV4-1; CDR3aa: CASSHRYEGFGTDTQYF; CDR3nt: TGCGCCAGCAGCCATCGCTATGAGGGGTTCGGCACAGATACGCAGTATTTT
d_gene: -; abundance: many; j_gene: TRBJ2-7; v_gene: TRBV10-3; CDR3aa: CAISDGETGSSYEQYF; CDR3nt: TGTGCCATCAGTGACGGGGAGACAGGTAGCTCCTACGAGCAGTACTTC
d_gene: -; abundance: -; j_gene: TRBJ1-2; v_gene: TRBV4-2; CDR3aa: CASSQDYGTVLDGYTF; CDR3nt: TGTGCCAGCAGCCAGGACTACGGGACGGTACTTGATGGCTACACCTTC
d_gene: TRBD1; abundance: few; j_gene: TRBJ2-1; v_gene: TRBV20-1; CDR3aa: CSPWDRGVKNEQFF; CDR3nt: TGCAGTCCCTGGGACAGGGGAGTTAAAAATGAGCAGTTCTTC
d_gene: -; abundance: many; j_gene: TRBJ1-1; v_gene: TRBV10-3; CDR3aa: CAISDRGANTEAFF; CDR3nt: TGTGCCATCAGTGACAGAGGGGCGAACACTGAAGCTTTCTTT
d_gene: -; abundance: once; j_gene: TRBJ1-2; v_gene: TRBV20-1; CDR3aa: CSARDPFYGYTF; CDR3nt: TGCAGTGCTAGAGATCCCTTTTATGGCTACACCTTC
d_gene: -; abundance: -; j_gene: TRBJ1-1; v_gene: TRBV7-2; CDR3aa: CASSLAGADNTEAFF; CDR3nt: TGTGCCAGCAGCTTAGCCGGGGCCGATAACACTGAAGCTTTCTTT
d_gene: -; abundance: -; j_gene: TRBJ2-2; v_gene: TRBV20-1; CDR3aa: CSASEGRGGTGELFF; CDR3nt: TGCAGTGCAAGCGAGGGCAGGGGTGGCACCGGGGAGCTGTTTTTT
d_gene: TRBD1; abundance: -; j_gene: TRBJ2-7; v_gene: TRBV5-5; CDR3aa: CASSKGQYYEQYF; CDR3nt: TGTGCCAGCAGTAAGGGACAGTACTACGAGCAGTACTTC
d_gene: -; abundance: few; j_gene: TRBJ1-4; v_gene: TRBV4-1; CDR3aa: CASSQERNLDGEKLFF; CDR3nt: TGCGCCAGCAGCCAAGAGAGGAATTTGGACGGCGAAAAACTGTTTTTT
d_gene: -; abundance: -; j_gene: TRBJ1-6; v_gene: TRBV28; CDR3aa: CAGGSSYNSPLHF; CDR3nt: TGTGCGGGTGGCAGCTCCTATAATTCACCCCTCCACTTT
d_gene: TRBD1; abundance: few; j_gene: TRBJ1-2; v_gene: TRBV15; CDR3aa: CATSIGGFSDYGYTF; CDR3nt: TGTGCCACCTCAATAGGGGGCTTTTCCGACTATGGCTACACCTTC
d_gene: -; abundance: -; j_gene: TRBJ1-3; v_gene: TRBV7-2; CDR3aa: CASSLLPTGISTTGNTIYF; CDR3nt: TGTGCCAGCAGCTTATTACCTACCGGGATCTCAACGACTGGAAACACCATATATTTT
d_gene: -; abundance: -; j_gene: TRBJ2-5; v_gene: TRBV11-2; CDR3aa: CASAIDGSLKETQYF; CDR3nt: TGTGCCAGTGCGATAGACGGCTCCCTAAAAGAGACCCAGTACTTC
d_gene: -; abundance: -; j_gene: TRBJ1-1; v_gene: TRBV28; CDR3aa: CASSTLRARHGEAFF; CDR3nt: -
d_gene: TRBD1; abundance: few; j_gene: TRBJ2-5; v_gene: TRBV6-6; CDR3aa: CASSRGEQGTKETQYF; CDR3nt: TGTGCCAGCAGCCGGGGTGAACAGGGGACGAAAGAGACCCAGTACTTC